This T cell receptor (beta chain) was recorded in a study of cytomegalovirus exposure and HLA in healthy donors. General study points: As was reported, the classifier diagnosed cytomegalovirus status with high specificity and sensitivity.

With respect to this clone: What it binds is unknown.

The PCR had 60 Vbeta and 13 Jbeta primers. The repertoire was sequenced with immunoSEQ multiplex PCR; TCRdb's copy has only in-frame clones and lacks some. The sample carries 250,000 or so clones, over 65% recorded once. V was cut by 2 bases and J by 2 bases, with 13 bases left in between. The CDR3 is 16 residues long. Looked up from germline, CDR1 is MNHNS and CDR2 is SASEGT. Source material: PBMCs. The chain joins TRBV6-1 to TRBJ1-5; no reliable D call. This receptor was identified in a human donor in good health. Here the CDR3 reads CASSEFTAVGNQPQHF. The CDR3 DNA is TGTGCCAGCAGTGAATTTACGGCGGTAGGCAATCAGCCCCAGCATTTT.